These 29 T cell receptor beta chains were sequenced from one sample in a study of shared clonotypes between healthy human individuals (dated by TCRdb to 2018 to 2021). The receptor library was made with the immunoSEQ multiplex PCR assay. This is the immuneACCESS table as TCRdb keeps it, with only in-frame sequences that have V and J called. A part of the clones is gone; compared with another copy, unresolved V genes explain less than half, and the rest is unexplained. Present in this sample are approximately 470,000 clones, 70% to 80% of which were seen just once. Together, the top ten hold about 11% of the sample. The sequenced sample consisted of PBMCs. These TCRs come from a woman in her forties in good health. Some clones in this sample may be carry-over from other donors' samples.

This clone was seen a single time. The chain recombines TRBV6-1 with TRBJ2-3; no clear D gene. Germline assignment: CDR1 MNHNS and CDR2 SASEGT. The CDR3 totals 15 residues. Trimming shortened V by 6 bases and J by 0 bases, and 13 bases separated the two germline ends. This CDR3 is CASSDRRSSTDTQYF. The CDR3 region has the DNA TGTGCCAGCAGCGACCGTCGATCTAGCACAGATACGCAGTATTTT.

The CDR3 coding sequence is TGTGCCAGCAGTTGGAGGGATACGCAGTATTTT. Residues: CASSWRDTQYF. J is TRBJ2-3 and V is TRBV2; D perhaps matches TRBD2 (5 bases). Per germline, CDR1 SNHLY and CDR2 FYNNEI. CDR3 length: 11 residues. V shed 5 bases and J shed 6 bases, with 6 bases lying between them.

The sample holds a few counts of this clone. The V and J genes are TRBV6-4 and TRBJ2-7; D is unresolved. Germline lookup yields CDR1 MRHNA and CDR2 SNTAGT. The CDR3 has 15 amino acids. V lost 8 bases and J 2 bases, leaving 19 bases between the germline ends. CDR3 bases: TGTGCCAGCTTCAGGAATTTTCTTCTTACCTACGAGCAGTACTTC. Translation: CASFRNFLLTYEQYF.

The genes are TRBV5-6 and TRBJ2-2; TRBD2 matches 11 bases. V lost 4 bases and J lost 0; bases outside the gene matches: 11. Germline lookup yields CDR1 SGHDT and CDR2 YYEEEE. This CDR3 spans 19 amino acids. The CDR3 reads CASSPRRGLAGSNTGELFF. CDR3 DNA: TGTGCCAGCAGCCCCCGCCGAGGACTAGCGGGTTCGAACACCGGGGAGCTGTTTTTT.

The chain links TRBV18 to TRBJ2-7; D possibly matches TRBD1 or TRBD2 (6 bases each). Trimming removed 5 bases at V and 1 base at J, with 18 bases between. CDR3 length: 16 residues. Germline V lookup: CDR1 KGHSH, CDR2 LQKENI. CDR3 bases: TGTGCCAGCTCAAGCACGAGAGGGGGGCTATCCTACGAGCAGTACTTC. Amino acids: CASSSTRGGLSYEQYF.

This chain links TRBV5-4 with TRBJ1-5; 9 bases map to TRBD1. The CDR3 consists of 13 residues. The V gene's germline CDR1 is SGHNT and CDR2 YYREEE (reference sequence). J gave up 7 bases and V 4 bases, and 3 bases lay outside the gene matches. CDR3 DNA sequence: TGTGCCAGCAGCGTGGACAGGGGACAGCCCCAGCATTTT. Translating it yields CASSVDRGQPQHF.

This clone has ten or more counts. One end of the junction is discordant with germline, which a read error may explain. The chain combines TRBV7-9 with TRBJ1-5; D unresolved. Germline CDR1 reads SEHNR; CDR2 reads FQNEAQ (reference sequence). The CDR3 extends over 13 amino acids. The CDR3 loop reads CASSLEANRPQHF. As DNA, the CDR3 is TGTGCCAGCAGCTTAGAGGCTAATCGGCCCCAGCATTTT.

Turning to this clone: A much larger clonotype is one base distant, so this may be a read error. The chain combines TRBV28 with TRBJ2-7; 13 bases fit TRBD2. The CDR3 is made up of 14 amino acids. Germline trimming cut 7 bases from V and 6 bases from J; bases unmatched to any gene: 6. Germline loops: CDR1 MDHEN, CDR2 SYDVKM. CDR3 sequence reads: CASTPGLAGFEQYF. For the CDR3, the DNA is TGTGCCAGCACCCCGGGACTAGCGGGATTCGAGCAGTACTTC.

CDR3 in amino acids: CASSPQVGNWNEQFF. DNA of the CDR3: TGCGCCAGCAGCCCCCAGGTAGGGAATTGGAATGAGCAGTTCTTC. J is TRBJ2-1 and V is TRBV5-1; D remains unclear. V dropped 4 bases and J dropped 7 bases, with 18 bases sitting between them. This CDR3 spans 15 amino acids. Looked up from germline, CDR1 is SGHRS and CDR2 is YFSETQ. The variable domain in full, completed from reference TRBV5-1 and TRBJ2-1, reads KAGVTQTPRYLIKTRGQQVTLSCSPISGHRSVSWYQQTPGQGLQFLFEYFSETQRNKGNFPGRFSGRQFSNSRSEMNVSTLELGDSALYLCASSPQVGNWNEQFFGPGTRLTVL.

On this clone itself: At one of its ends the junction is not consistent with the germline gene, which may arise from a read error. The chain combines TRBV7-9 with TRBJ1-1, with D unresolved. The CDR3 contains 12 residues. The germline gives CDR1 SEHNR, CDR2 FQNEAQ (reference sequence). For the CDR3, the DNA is TGTGCCAGCAGCTCAGAGGCCGCCACGACCAAATTT. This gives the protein CASSSEAATTKF.

The CDR3, as DNA: TGTGCCAGTAGTATCTCCTTAGGGGGGACTGGGAGCACAGATACGCAGTATTTT. Translated: CASSISLGGTGSTDTQYF. The chain employs TRBV19 and TRBJ2-3; D possibly uses TRBD1 or TRBD2 (6 bases each). The CDR3 is 18 residues long. Trimming removed 3 bases from V and 0 bases from J, with 19 bases in between. CDR1 and CDR2 from the germline V gene are LNHDA and SQIVND (reference sequence).

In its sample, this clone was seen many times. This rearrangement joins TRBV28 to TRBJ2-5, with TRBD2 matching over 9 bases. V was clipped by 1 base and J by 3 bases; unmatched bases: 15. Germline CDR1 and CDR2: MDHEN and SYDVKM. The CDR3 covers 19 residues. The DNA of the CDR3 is TGTGCCAGCAGTTTATCGGTCTGGGGGCTAGCGGGAATTAAAGAGACCCAGTACTTC. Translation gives CASSLSVWGLAGIKETQYF.

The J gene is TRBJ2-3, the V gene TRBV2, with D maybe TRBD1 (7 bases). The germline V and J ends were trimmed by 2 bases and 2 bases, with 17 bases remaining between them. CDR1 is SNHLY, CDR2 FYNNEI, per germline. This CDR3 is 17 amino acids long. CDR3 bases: TGTGCCAGCAGTGAACAGGGGGGTTATGCGCCCACAGATACGCAGTATTTT. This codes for CASSEQGGYAPTDTQYF.

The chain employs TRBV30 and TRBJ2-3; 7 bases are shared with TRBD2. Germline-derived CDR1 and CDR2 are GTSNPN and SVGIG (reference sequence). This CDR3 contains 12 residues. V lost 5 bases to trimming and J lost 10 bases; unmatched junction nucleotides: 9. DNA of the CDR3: TGTGCCTGGGAACTAGCGCCTACTGCGCAGTATTTT. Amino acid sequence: CAWELAPTAQYF.

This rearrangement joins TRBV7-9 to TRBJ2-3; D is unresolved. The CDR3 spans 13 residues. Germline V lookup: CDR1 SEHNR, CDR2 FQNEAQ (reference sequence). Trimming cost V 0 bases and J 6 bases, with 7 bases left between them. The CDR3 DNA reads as TGTGCCAGCAGCTTAGCGATTGGGGATACGCAGTATTTT. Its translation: CASSLAIGDTQYF.

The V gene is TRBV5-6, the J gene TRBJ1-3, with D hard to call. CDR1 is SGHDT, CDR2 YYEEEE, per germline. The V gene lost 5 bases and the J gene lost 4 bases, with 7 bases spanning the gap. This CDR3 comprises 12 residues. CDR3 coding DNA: TGTGCCAGCAGTCTGGCGGGAAACACCATATATTTT. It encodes CASSLAGNTIYF.

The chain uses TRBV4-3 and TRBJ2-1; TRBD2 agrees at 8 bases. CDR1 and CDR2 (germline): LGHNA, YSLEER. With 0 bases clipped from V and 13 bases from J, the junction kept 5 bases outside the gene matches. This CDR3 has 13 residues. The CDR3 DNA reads TGCGCCAGCAGCCAAGATCCCGGGAGGGTTCAGTTCTTC. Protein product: CASSQDPGRVQFF.

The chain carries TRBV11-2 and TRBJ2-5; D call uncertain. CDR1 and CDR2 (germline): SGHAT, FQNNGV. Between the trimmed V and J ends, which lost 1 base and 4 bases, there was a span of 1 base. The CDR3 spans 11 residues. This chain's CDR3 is CASSLVETQYF. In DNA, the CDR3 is TGTGCCAGCAGCTTAGTAGAGACCCAGTACTTC.

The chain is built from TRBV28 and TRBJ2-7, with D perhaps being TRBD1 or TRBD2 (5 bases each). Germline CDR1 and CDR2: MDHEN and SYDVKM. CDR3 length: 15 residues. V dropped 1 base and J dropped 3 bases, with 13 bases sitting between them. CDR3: CASSLSGGRGYEQYF. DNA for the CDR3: TGTGCCAGCAGTTTATCTGGGGGTCGTGGCTACGAGCAGTACTTC.

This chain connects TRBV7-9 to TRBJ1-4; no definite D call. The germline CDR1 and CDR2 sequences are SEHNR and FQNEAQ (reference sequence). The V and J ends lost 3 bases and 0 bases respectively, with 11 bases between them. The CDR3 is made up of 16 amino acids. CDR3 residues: CASSFNLGATNEKLFF. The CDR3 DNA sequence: TGTGCCAGCAGCTTCAACTTAGGTGCAACTAATGAAAAACTGTTTTTT.

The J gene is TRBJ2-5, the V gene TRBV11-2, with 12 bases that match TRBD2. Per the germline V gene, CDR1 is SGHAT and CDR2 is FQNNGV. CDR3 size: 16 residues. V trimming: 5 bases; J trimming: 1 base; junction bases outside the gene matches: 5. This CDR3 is CASSPRLAGAQETQYF. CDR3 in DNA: TGTGCCAGCAGCCCCCGACTAGCGGGGGCCCAAGAGACCCAGTACTTC.

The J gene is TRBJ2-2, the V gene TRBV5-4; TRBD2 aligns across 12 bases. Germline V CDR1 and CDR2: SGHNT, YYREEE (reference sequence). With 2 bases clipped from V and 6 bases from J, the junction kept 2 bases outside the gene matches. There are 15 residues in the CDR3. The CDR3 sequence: CASSFLAGGPGELFF. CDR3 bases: TGTGCCAGCAGCTTTCTAGCGGGAGGGCCCGGGGAGCTGTTTTTT.

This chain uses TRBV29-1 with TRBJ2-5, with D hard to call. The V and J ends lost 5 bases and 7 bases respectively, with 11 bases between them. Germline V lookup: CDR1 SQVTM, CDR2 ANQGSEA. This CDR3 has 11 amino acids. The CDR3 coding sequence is TGCAGCGTTCCAGAGCCAGGGACCCAGTACTTC. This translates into CSVPEPGTQYF. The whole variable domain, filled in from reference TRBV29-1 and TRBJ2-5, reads SAVISQKPSRDICQRGTSLTIQCQVDSQVTMMFWYRQQPGQSLTLIATANQGSEATYESGFVIDKFPISRPNLTFSTLTVSNMSPEDSSIYLCSVPEPGTQYFGPGTRLLVL.

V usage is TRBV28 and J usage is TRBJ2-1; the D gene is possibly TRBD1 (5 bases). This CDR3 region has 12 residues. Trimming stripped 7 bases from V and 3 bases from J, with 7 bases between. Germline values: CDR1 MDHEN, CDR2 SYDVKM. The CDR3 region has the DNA TGTGCCAGCAACAGGAACTACAATGAGCAGTTCTTC. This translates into CASNRNYNEQFF. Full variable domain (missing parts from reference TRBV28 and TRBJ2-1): DVKVTQSSRYLVKRTGEKVFLECVQDMDHENMFWYRQDPGLGLRLIYFSYDVKMKEKGDIPEGYSVSREKKERFSLILESASTNQTSMYLCASNRNYNEQFFGPGTRLTVL.

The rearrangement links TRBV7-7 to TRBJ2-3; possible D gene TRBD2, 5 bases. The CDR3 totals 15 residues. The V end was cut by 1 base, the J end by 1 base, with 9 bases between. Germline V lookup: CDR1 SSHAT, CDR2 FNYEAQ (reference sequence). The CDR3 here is CASSLGGGRTDTQYF. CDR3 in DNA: TGTGCCAGCAGCTTAGGTGGAGGACGCACAGATACGCAGTATTTT.

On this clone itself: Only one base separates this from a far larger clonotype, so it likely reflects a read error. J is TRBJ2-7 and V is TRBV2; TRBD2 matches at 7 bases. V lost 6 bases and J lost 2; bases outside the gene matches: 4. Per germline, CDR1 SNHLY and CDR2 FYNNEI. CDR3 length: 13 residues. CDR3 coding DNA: TGTGCCAGCAGACCAGCGGGGACCTACGAGCAGTACTTC. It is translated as CASRPAGTYEQYF.

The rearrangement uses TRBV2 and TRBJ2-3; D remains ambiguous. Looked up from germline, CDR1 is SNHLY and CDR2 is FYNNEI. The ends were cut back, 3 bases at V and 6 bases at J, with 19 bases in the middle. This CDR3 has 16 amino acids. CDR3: CASSDVRASSRDTQYF. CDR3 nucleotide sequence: TGTGCCAGCAGTGATGTTCGGGCATCCAGTCGGGATACGCAGTATTTT.

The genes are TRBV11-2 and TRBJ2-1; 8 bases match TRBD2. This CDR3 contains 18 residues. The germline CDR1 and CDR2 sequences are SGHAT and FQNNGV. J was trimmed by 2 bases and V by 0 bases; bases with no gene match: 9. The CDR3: CASSLDSLAGPPYNEQFF. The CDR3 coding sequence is TGTGCCAGCAGCTTAGACTCGCTAGCGGGCCCTCCCTACAATGAGCAGTTCTTC.

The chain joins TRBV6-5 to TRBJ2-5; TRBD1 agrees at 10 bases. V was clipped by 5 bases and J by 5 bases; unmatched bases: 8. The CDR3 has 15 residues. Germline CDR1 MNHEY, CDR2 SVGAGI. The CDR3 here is CASSKGDRGRETQYF. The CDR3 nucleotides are TGTGCCAGCAGTAAAGGGGACAGGGGAAGGGAGACCCAGTACTTC.